One T cell receptor (beta chain) is described in this entry. Using immunoSEQ multiplex PCR, the repertoire was profiled, and TCRdb retains in-frame clones only, with some absent. The sample carries approximately 89,000 clones, around 94% recorded once. This sample was taken from a study of T cell changes during pregnancy in multiple sclerosis. Sequenced here: peripheral blood, sampled in the third trimester of pregnancy. This TCR derives from a female donor with multiple sclerosis, enrolled in a pregnancy study.

CDR3 loop: CASSVSRMAGTEAFF. CDR3 DNA: TGTGCCAGCAGCGTTAGTAGGATGGCGGGAACTGAAGCTTTCTTT. The rearrangement joins TRBV9 to TRBJ1-1; no firm D call. Germline V gene data show CDR1 as SGDLS and CDR2 as YYNGEE. The CDR3 is made up of 15 amino acids. V was pared by 2 bases and J by 5 bases, with 16 bases between.